Listed below are T cell receptor beta chains from one sample, sequenced in a study of blood T cell repertoires in COVID-19. Sequenced by immunoSEQ multiplex PCR; TCRdb stores in-frame clones only, minus some. The repertoire holds some 48,000 clones, with around four fifths as singletons. What was sequenced was peripheral blood. The receptors come from a human donor with acute or convalescent COVID-19. The donor label of this sample is uncertain. The conserved cysteine and the conserved F or W are not part of the CDR3 here. Each record gives: V gene, CDR3 length, clone size, J gene, CDR3 protein. Clone size is shown for a subset of rows, as once, few, many or a class of expanded clone.

V: TRBV5-4; length: 13; size: -; J: TRBJ1-1; CDR3: ASSLDSTVNTEAF
V: TRBV19; length: 11; size: -; J: TRBJ1-1; CDR3: ASSTGGNTEAF
V: TRBV2; length: 13; size: -; J: TRBJ2-2; CDR3: ASSEVGTSTGELF
V: TRBV4-2; length: 15; size: -; J: TRBJ2-1; CDR3: ASSQARAGGPYNEQF
V: TRBV3-1/TRBV3-2; length: 17; size: -; J: TRBJ2-3; CDR3: ASSQQITSGGKFADTQY
V: TRBV5-1; length: 11; size: -; J: TRBJ2-5; CDR3: ASRSGSVETQY
V: TRBV7-9; length: 13; size: -; J: TRBJ2-3; CDR3: ASRPGDYSTDTQY
V: TRBV5-1; length: 12; size: -; J: TRBJ2-3; CDR3: ASNPRGPTDTQY
V: TRBV28; length: 13; size: -; J: TRBJ1-5; CDR3: ASGQGAFSNQPQH
V: TRBV25-1; length: 11; size: -; J: TRBJ1-3; CDR3: ASSGSFGNTIY
V: TRBV7-9; length: 12; size: -; J: TRBJ2-5; CDR3: ASSRGGREETQY
V: TRBV10-1; length: 10; size: -; J: TRBJ1-2; CDR3: ASSGTGGGYT
V: TRBV11-3; length: 12; size: -; J: TRBJ1-2; CDR3: ASSSKDRRDGYT
V: TRBV29-1; length: 12; size: -; J: TRBJ1-5; CDR3: SGLEQPGLGPQH
V: TRBV6-2/TRBV6-3; length: 15; size: -; J: TRBJ1-2; CDR3: ASTPYSQGPGGPGYT
V: TRBV6-1; length: 13; size: -; J: TRBJ1-1; CDR3: ASSDFRGAGSEAF
V: TRBV9; length: 11; size: -; J: TRBJ2-1; CDR3: ASSVGTINEQF
V: TRBV7-9; length: 11; size: once; J: TRBJ1-2; CDR3: ASGDETGYGYT
V: TRBV5-6; length: 12; size: -; J: TRBJ1-1; CDR3: ASSLRRGRTEAF
V: TRBV29-1; length: 15; size: -; J: TRBJ1-5; CDR3: SATTGEGIYSNQPQH
V: TRBV5-4; length: 12; size: -; J: TRBJ1-1; CDR3: ASSLEGGITEAF
V: TRBV6-5; length: 13; size: -; J: TRBJ2-3; CDR3: ASMGATKDSDTQY
V: TRBV11-2; length: 16; size: -; J: TRBJ2-7; CDR3: ASSFNWGRLSEGYEQY
V: TRBV24-1; length: 11; size: -; J: TRBJ2-7; CDR3: ATMDRSSYEQY
V: TRBV27; length: 10; size: -; J: TRBJ1-4; CDR3: ASRRENEKLF
V: TRBV5-1; length: 13; size: -; J: TRBJ2-7; CDR3: ASSLDRAVSYEQY
V: TRBV24-1; length: 14; size: -; J: TRBJ2-6; CDR3: ATSEGQGAGANVLT
V: TRBV19; length: 12; size: -; J: TRBJ2-5; CDR3: ASSEQRGKETQY